This is a list of T cell receptor beta chains from one sample in a study of OX40 agonist ivuxolimab in advanced cancers. Some clones are missing from TCRdb's copy, which holds only in-frame ones; the method was immunoSEQ multiplex PCR. The sample shows tens of thousands of clones, around 90% of them seen only once. Sequenced here: CD4+ or CD8+ T cells sorted from blood, sampled in a trial of the OX40 agonist ivuxolimab. These receptors were collected from an adult with an advanced solid tumor such as melanoma, head and neck, liver or kidney cancer. CDR3s include the opening cysteine and the closing phenylalanine or tryptophan. A D gene is named only where the DNA matches it firmly. Rows give clone size only sometimes, using once, few, many, or a class for an expanded clone.

TGTGCCAGCAGTCCAATAAGCGGCAATGAGCAGTTCTTC	CASSPISGNEQFF	NA	TRBV7-9	TRBJ2-1	NA
TGTGCCAGCAGCCCCGCGGGGGGATCCGAATTTAACTATGGCTACACCTTC	CASSPAGGSEFNYGYTF	NA	TRBV9	TRBJ1-2	NA
TGTGCCAGCTCACCGGGTATGAACCAAGAGACCCAGTACTTC	CASSPGMNQETQYF	once	TRBV18	TRBJ2-5	NA
TGTGCCAGTAGTAACGGGCGCCAAGAGACCCAGTACTTC	CASSNGRQETQYF	NA	TRBV19	TRBJ2-5	NA
TGTGCCAGCAGCACGCAAGGGGTAGGGCCCCGCACAGATACGCAGTATTTT	CASSTQGVGPRTDTQYF	NA	TRBV7-2	TRBJ2-3	NA
TGTGCCAGCAGCGTATCCGGGACAGGGCCGAACACCGGGGAGCTGTTTTTT	CASSVSGTGPNTGELFF	NA	TRBV9	TRBJ2-2	TRBD1
TGTGCCAGCAGCCAAGGGCCGGGGTTCCCCTACGAGCAGTACTTC	CASSQGPGFPYEQYF	NA	TRBV4-2	TRBJ2-7	NA
TGTGCCAGCAGCGCGACCGGGACAGGGAGATTCACCGGGGAGCTGTTTTTT	CASSATGTGRFTGELFF	NA	TRBV5-6	TRBJ2-2	TRBD1
TGCAGCGTCGCAACAGGGGGGCCTGCCGAAAAACTGTTTTTT	CSVATGGPAEKLFF	NA	TRBV29-1	TRBJ1-4	TRBD1
TGTGCCAGTAGTGTCCAGGGGGTAGCGGGCACCGGGGAGCTGTTTTTT	CASSVQGVAGTGELFF	NA	TRBV19	TRBJ2-2	NA
TGTGCCAGCAGCTGGGGACAGGGGGCATCTGGAAACACCATATATTTT	CASSWGQGASGNTIYF	NA	TRBV11-2	TRBJ1-3	TRBD1
TGCGCCAGCAGCTTGGCGGTGCCAGGGGGCTACAATGAGCAGTTCTTC	CASSLAVPGGYNEQFF	NA	TRBV5-1	TRBJ2-1	TRBD1
TGTGCCAGCAGTATATCGGGCACTGAAGCTTTCTTT	CASSISGTEAFF	NA	TRBV27	TRBJ1-1	NA
TGTGCCAGCAGCCAAGAACTAGCGGGCTACGAGCAGTACTTC	CASSQELAGYEQYF	NA	TRBV4-2	TRBJ2-7	TRBD2
TGTGCCAGTAGTCGGACAGAAAACTATGGCTACACCTTC	CASSRTENYGYTF	NA	TRBV19	TRBJ1-2	NA
TGCGCCAGCAGTGATTCCAGAGGACGGGGGTACGAGCAGTACTTC	CASSDSRGRGYEQYF	NA	TRBV10-2	TRBJ2-7	NA
TGTGCCAGCAGCTTAACGGACAGGGCCTACGAGCAGTACTTC	CASSLTDRAYEQYF	NA	TRBV7-9	TRBJ2-7	TRBD1
TGTGCCAGCAGCCCAACCGGGAACTTCTACGAGCAGTACTTC	CASSPTGNFYEQYF	NA	TRBV11-3	TRBJ2-7	NA
TGTGCCACCGGGAATCCCCTAAACACAGATACGCAGTATTTT	CATGNPLNTDTQYF	NA	TRBV21-1	TRBJ2-3	NA
TGTGCCAGCAGCGTTGGCGGGGGAGCGAACACCGGGGAGCTGTTTTTT	CASSVGGGANTGELFF	few	TRBV9	TRBJ2-2	TRBD2
TGCGCCAGCAGCCAAGATGGAGGTATTAGCAATCAGCCCCAGCATTTT	CASSQDGGISNQPQHF	NA	TRBV4-1	TRBJ1-5	NA
TGCGCCAGCAGTTCACGACAGAACACCGGGGAGCTGTTTTTT	CASSSRQNTGELFF	once	TRBV10-1	TRBJ2-2	NA
TGCAGCGTTGCCGGAGGGATGGCCCAAGAGACCCAGTACTTC	CSVAGGMAQETQYF	NA	TRBV29-1	TRBJ2-5	NA
TGTGCCAGCAGGTCGACAGGTCTCGGCAATCAGCCCCAGCATTTT	CASRSTGLGNQPQHF	NA	TRBV6-5	TRBJ1-5	NA
TGTGCCAGCAACACACTAGCGGCCTATGAGCAGTTCTTC	CASNTLAAYEQFF	NA	TRBV6-1	TRBJ2-1	TRBD2
TGTGCCAGCAGCTTAGGACGGCACCTGGCCACTGAAGCTTTCTTT	CASSLGRHLATEAFF	NA	TRBV7-2	TRBJ1-1	NA
TGTGCTAGTGGTTTGGACGGAACCTACAATGAGCAGTTCTTC	CASGLDGTYNEQFF	medium-sized	TRBV12-5	TRBJ2-1	NA
TGTGCCAGTAGTATAGATTTCGGGAACACTGAAGCTTTCTTT	CASSIDFGNTEAFF	NA	TRBV19	TRBJ1-1	NA
TGTGCCAGTACCCAAGGGGGGATGAATTCACCCCTCCACTTT	CASTQGGMNSPLHF	NA	TRBV19	TRBJ1-6	NA
TGTGCCAGCAGTTTTAACAGACGACAAGCTTTCTTT	CASSFNRRQAFF	NA	TRBV28	TRBJ1-1	NA
TGCGCCAGCAGCTTGGGCAGGGGGAACACTGAAGCTTTCTTT	CASSLGRGNTEAFF	NA	TRBV5-1	TRBJ1-1	NA
TGTGCCACCAAGAGGCCTGGGGAGACCCAGTACTTC	CATKRPGETQYF	NA	TRBV7-6	TRBJ2-5	NA
TGTGCCAGCAGCTTAGGAAACAGCTTTAATGAAAAACTGTTTTTT	CASSLGNSFNEKLFF	NA	TRBV11-2	TRBJ1-4	NA
TGTGCCAGCAGCTCATTAAATCGGGATACGCAGTATTTT	CASSSLNRDTQYF	once	TRBV7-9	TRBJ2-3	NA
TGCAGCGTTGAGTCGTCTAGCGATGAGCAGTTCTTC	CSVESSSDEQFF	NA	TRBV29-1	TRBJ2-1	NA
TGCGCCAGCAGCCACCCGCAGGGCATCTACAATGAGCAGTTCTTC	CASSHPQGIYNEQFF	NA	TRBV4-1	TRBJ2-1	NA
TGTGCCAGCAGTGACTCGGCTAGCGGGGTACCATATACGCAGTATTTT	CASSDSASGVPYTQYF	NA	TRBV6-4	TRBJ2-3	TRBD2
TGTGCCAGCAGCATGAAACAGGGAGGGAACACTGAAGCTTTCTTT	CASSMKQGGNTEAFF	once	TRBV5-3	TRBJ1-1	NA
TGTGCCAGCTCCTGGTGGGCCAGCGGGGCTACTAATGAAAAACTGTTTTTT	CASSWWASGATNEKLFF	few	TRBV2	TRBJ1-4	NA
TGCGCCAGCAGCCAAGACAGCTACAATCAGCCCCAGCATTTT	CASSQDSYNQPQHF	NA	TRBV4-1	TRBJ1-5	NA
TGTGCCAGCAGCCTAACCGGGACCGCGATGGGGACCCAGTACTTC	CASSLTGTAMGTQYF	NA	TRBV4-2	TRBJ2-5	NA
TGTGCCAGTAGTGAGGGACAGGGGCATAGCAATCAGCCCCAGCATTTT	CASSEGQGHSNQPQHF	NA	TRBV19	TRBJ1-5	TRBD1